This T cell receptor (beta chain) is from a study of naive and memory T cell subsets. Study-level findings and limits: There was no ground truth to check naive and memory subset results.

With regard to this clonotype: Its antigen is unknown.

Cells stained for CD3, CD4, CD8, CD45RA and CD27 were sorted into four subsets. The beta constant-region primer was an equimolar mix of two oligonucleotides covering TRBC1 and TRBC2. Ligation attached a single-stranded oligonucleotide with a 12-nucleotide UMI and the SP2 primer to the cDNA 3' end. MiXCR was run by TCRdb on the UMI-ligation and nested PCR reads, yielding one entry per CDR3 protein. The table has about 150,000 distinct CDR3 sequences, 17% seen once. The TCR sequence derives from a human donor in good health. Sequencing was performed on naive CD4+ T cells from blood.

The CDR3 sequence is CASSLRWTGDERAVELFF. CDR3 sequence (DNA): TGTGCCAGCAGTTTGCGGTGGACAGGGGACGAGCGAGCGGTGGAACTGTTTTTT. The rearrangement joins TRBV12-3 or TRBV12-4 to TRBJ1-4; 9 nucleotides align to TRBD1. The CDR3 consists of 18 residues. The V and J ends lost 3 bases and 12 bases, in that order; junction bases with no gene match: 20.